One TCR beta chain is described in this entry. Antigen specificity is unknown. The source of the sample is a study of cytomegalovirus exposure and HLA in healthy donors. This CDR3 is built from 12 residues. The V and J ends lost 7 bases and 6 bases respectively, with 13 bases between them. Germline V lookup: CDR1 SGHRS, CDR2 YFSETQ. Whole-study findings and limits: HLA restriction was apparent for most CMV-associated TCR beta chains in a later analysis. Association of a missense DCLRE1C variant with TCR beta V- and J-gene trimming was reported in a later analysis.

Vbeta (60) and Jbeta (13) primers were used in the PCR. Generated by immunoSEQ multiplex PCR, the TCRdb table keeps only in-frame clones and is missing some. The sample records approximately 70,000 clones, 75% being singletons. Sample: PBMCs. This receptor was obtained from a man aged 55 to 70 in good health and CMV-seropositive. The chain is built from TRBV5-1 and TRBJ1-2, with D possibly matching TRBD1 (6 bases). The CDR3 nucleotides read TGCGCCAGCTCCAGGACAGCGGATGGCTACACCTTC. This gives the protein CASSRTADGYTF.